This T cell receptor (beta chain) was captured by sequencing in a study of blood T cell repertoires in COVID-19. At the level of the study: PBMCs, B-cell-depleted T cells, or T cells provided the cDNA or gDNA that made up the material.

Participants came from some 26 US areas, aged roughly 18 to 90 years. Grouping used clinical history reported by participants in a survey and questionnaire. Concerning this clone: The sample carries other DNA sequences with the same CDR3.

In the original workflow: Estimated nucleated cell counts came from reference gene primer amplification. Here immunoSEQ multiplex PCR was the method, and the copy in TCRdb shows in-frame clones only, minus some. V and J calls and clone size are as listed in that table; D and trimming were resolved from the DNA. The table has 200,000 to 250,000 clones, roughly 84% seen once. J was trimmed by 3 bases and V by 3 bases; bases with no gene match: 6. Germline V gene lookup returns CDR1 KGHSH and CDR2 LQKENI. The CDR3 is 15 residues long. This TCR derives from a middle-aged woman who had recovered from COVID-19. The sequenced sample consisted of PBMCs or T cells enriched from blood (not recorded which). The genes are TRBV18 and TRBJ2-5, with 8 positions matching TRBD1. CDR3 coding DNA: TGTGCCAGCTCACCCGAGACAGGGGCGAAAGAGACCCAGTACTTC. It codes for CASSPETGAKETQYF. Complete variable domain (other parts from reference TRBV18 and TRBJ2-5): NAGVMQNPRHLVRRRGQEARLRCSPMKGHSHVYWYRQLPEEGLKFMVYLQKENIIDESGMPKERFSAEFPKEGPSILRIQQVVRGDSAAYFCASSPETGAKETQYFGPGTRLLVL.